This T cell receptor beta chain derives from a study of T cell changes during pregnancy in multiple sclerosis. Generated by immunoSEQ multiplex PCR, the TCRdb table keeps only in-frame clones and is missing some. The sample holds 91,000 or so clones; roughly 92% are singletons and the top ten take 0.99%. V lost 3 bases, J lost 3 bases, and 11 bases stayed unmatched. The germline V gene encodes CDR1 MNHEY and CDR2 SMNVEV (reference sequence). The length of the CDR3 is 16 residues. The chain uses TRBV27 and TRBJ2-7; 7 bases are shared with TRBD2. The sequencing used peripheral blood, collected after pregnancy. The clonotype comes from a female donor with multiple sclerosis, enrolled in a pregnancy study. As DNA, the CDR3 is TGTGCCAGCAGTTTGCTAGCGGATACCCCCCTCTACGAGCAGTACTTC. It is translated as CASSLLADTPLYEQYF.